A selection of T cell receptor beta chains follows, all from one sample in a study of CXCR3-negative and CXCR3-positive naive CD8 T cells. One entry per CDR3 protein, without DNA, is what TCRdb gives after re-calling the 5' RACE reads. The clone table shows around 120,000 distinct CDR3 sequences, with the ten largest holding roughly 0.6%. The sequenced sample was naive CXCR3+ CD8+ T cells from blood. The receptors come from a human donor in good health. Some clones in this sample may be carry-over from other donors' samples. The CDR3 runs from the conserved cysteine through the conserved F or W.

j_gene: TRBJ1-1
v_gene: TRBV5-1
CDR3aa: CASSLADLGTEAFF

j_gene: TRBJ2-7
v_gene: TRBV5-1
CDR3aa: CASSLVQGYEQYF

j_gene: TRBJ1-1
v_gene: TRBV29-1
CDR3aa: CSVGGRNTEAFF

j_gene: TRBJ1-2
v_gene: TRBV11-3
CDR3aa: CASSPTAGQNNYGYTF

j_gene: TRBJ2-1
v_gene: TRBV11-3
CDR3aa: CASSSSGGEYNEQFF

j_gene: TRBJ2-7
v_gene: TRBV28
CDR3aa: CASSQGLADYEQYF

j_gene: TRBJ1-1
v_gene: TRBV12-3/TRBV12-4
CDR3aa: CASSSLERESGEAEAFF

j_gene: TRBJ1-1
v_gene: TRBV25-1
CDR3aa: CASSMPGQGYTEAFF

j_gene: TRBJ1-5
v_gene: TRBV6-5
CDR3aa: CASSYSKWQPQHF

j_gene: TRBJ2-2
v_gene: TRBV29-1
CDR3aa: CSVEGPTGELFF

j_gene: TRBJ1-5
v_gene: TRBV20-1
CDR3aa: CSARRRGTPNQPQHF

j_gene: TRBJ1-1
v_gene: TRBV4-3
CDR3aa: CASSHDGRGHTEAFF

j_gene: TRBJ2-5
v_gene: TRBV3-1
CDR3aa: CASSQESLSETQYF

j_gene: TRBJ2-1
v_gene: TRBV28
CDR3aa: CASSSMGQYNEQFF

j_gene: TRBJ1-1
v_gene: TRBV27
CDR3aa: CASSWTADGNTEAFF

j_gene: TRBJ1-4
v_gene: TRBV10-2
CDR3aa: CASSEGAASGEKLFF

j_gene: TRBJ2-7
v_gene: TRBV9
CDR3aa: CASSAGTGTYEQYF

j_gene: TRBJ1-1
v_gene: TRBV7-3
CDR3aa: CASSLWAGEGTEAFF

j_gene: TRBJ2-3
v_gene: TRBV29-1
CDR3aa: CSVEEGQGWDTQYF

j_gene: TRBJ2-7
v_gene: TRBV19
CDR3aa: CASSDQGKTYEQYF

j_gene: TRBJ2-3
v_gene: TRBV10-3
CDR3aa: CAISESRGLAGDTDTQYF

j_gene: TRBJ2-3
v_gene: TRBV6-5
CDR3aa: CAAGGLMTDTQYF

j_gene: TRBJ2-5
v_gene: TRBV5-1
CDR3aa: CASSRGLGEETQYF